This T cell receptor beta chain was profiled in a study of long-term antiretroviral therapy in people with HIV. Findings of the study overall: Information on adherence to ART, viral resistance or therapy changes was unavailable. Before ART, certain clones expanded, and these dominated the repertoire at all time points. Compared with controls, HIV repertoires showed narrower CDR3 length ranges.

With survey level as its setting, the immunoSEQ assay was v3.0. The protocol was immunoSEQ multiplex PCR, while the TCRdb copy is restricted to in-frame clones and leaves out a portion. Of 35,000 to 45,000 clones in the sample, 94% were seen once. The CDR3 covers 14 residues. CDR1 SEHNR and CDR2 FQNEAQ come from the germline V gene (reference sequence). With 6 bases removed from V and 2 bases from J, the gap between germline ends came to 12 bases. With respect to this clone: What it recognizes is unknown.

Every one of the donors gave at least one pre-ART PBMC sample and at least two post-ART PBMC samples. The TCR originated in a woman in her forties or fifties with HIV. Sequencing used unsorted PBMCs, obtained 4.1 years after starting antiretroviral therapy. The chain couples TRBV7-9 to TRBJ2-3, with D hard to call. The CDR3 DNA reads TGTGCCAGCAGGACCTCCCGGTTCACAGATACGCAGTATTTT. Protein product: CASRTSRFTDTQYF.